A selection of T cell receptor beta chains follows, all from one sample in a study of blood T cell repertoires in COVID-19. This table comes from immunoSEQ multiplex PCR, and its TCRdb copy is limited to in-frame clones, with some not included. This sample has roughly 81,000 clones, with around 91% found just once. Sequencing was done on a sample of peripheral blood. Receptor source: a woman between 45 and 60 years old in a cohort sampled during active COVID-19. Both conserved end residues are part of each CDR3. A D gene is named only where the DNA matches it firmly. The size field is filled for only some rows; it gives once, few, many or a size class.

V	J	D	size	CDR3	DNA
TRBV3-1/TRBV3-2	TRBJ2-5	-	-	CASSQGTTQETQYF	TGTGCCAGCAGCCAAGGGACAACTCAAGAGACCCAGTACTTC
TRBV5-1	TRBJ2-5	-	-	CASSLYEDRQETQYF	TGCGCCAGCAGCTTGTATGAGGATCGGCAAGAGACCCAGTACTTC
TRBV28	TRBJ2-3	TRBD2	-	CASSPSGRRTDTQYF	TGTGCCAGCAGCCCTAGCGGGAGGCGCACAGATACGCAGTATTTT
TRBV4-2	TRBJ2-4	-	-	CASSQARGANIQYF	TGTGCCAGCAGCCAAGCCCGGGGGGCAAACATTCAGTACTTC
TRBV11-2	TRBJ1-6	-	-	CASSLAGLNNSPLHF	TGTGCCAGCAGCTTAGCGGGTCTTAATAATTCACCCCTCCACTTT
TRBV10-1	TRBJ2-5	TRBD2	-	CASSELAGSHQETQYF	TGCGCCAGCAGTGAGCTAGCGGGGAGCCACCAAGAGACCCAGTACTTC
TRBV12-1	TRBJ2-3	-	-	CASSFQPLREYF	TGTGCCAGCAGCTTTCAGCCCCTGCGGGAGTATTTT
TRBV2	TRBJ1-2	TRBD1	-	CASSEARQGDGYTF	TGTGCCAGCAGTGAAGCGCGGCAGGGGGATGGCTACACCTTC
TRBV7-3	TRBJ2-3	-	-	CASSLSRVGDTQYF	TGTGCCAGCAGCTTATCGCGGGTGGGAGATACGCAGTATTTT
TRBV5-6	TRBJ2-7	-	-	CASSSGGRVTDEQYF	TGTGCCAGCAGTTCGGGGGGCAGGGTAACAGACGAGCAGTACTTC
TRBV27	TRBJ2-1	-	-	CASSFRTAVGSYNEQFF	TGTGCCAGCAGTTTTAGGACAGCGGTAGGTAGCTACAATGAGCAGTTCTTC
TRBV6-5	TRBJ2-7	-	-	CASSRTVAYEQYF	TGTGCCAGCAGTAGGACAGTGGCCTACGAGCAGTACTTC
TRBV5-5	TRBJ1-5	-	-	CASSLLGGGQPQHF	TGTGCCAGCAGCCTCTTAGGGGGGGGTCAGCCCCAGCATTTT
TRBV7-8	TRBJ1-6	TRBD1	-	CASRGGQGSIFYNSPLHF	TGTGCCAGCAGGGGGGGACAGGGATCGATCTTCTATAATTCACCCCTCCACTTT
TRBV10-3	TRBJ1-1	TRBD1	-	CAISQLGQEAFF	TGTGCCATCAGTCAGCTGGGACAGGAAGCTTTCTTT
TRBV21-1	TRBJ2-7	-	-	CARRDRQYEQYF	TGTGCCAGGCGGGACAGGCAGTACGAGCAGTACTTC
TRBV7-6	TRBJ2-2	-	-	CASSPGGGALNTGELFF	TGTGCCAGCAGCCCCGGTGGGGGGGCGCTGAATACCGGGGAGCTGTTTTTT
TRBV28	TRBJ2-3	-	-	CASRGGAGNTDTQYF	TGTGCCAGCAGGGGGGGGGCAGGGAACACAGATACGCAGTATTTT
TRBV10-3	TRBJ1-5	TRBD1	-	CATGTGPHQPQHF	TGTGCCACTGGGACAGGGCCCCATCAGCCCCAGCATTTT
TRBV21-1	TRBJ1-4	-	-	CASSKAQDEKLFF	TGTGCCAGCAGCAAAGCGCAGGATGAAAAACTGTTTTTT
TRBV7-9	TRBJ2-1	TRBD1	-	CASSPRDRYYNRDEQFF	TGTGCCAGCAGCCCTCGGGACAGATACTACAATAGGGATGAGCAGTTCTTC
TRBV28	TRBJ2-2	TRBD1	-	CASSPTGRFTGELFF	TGTGCCAGCAGCCCGACAGGGCGTTTCACCGGGGAGCTGTTTTTT
TRBV9	TRBJ2-5	-	-	CASSAYGGPGETQYF	TGTGCCAGCAGCGCATACGGGGGGCCGGGGGAGACCCAGTACTTC
TRBV19	TRBJ1-6	-	-	CASRLTGYNSPLHF	TGTGCCAGTAGATTGACAGGTTATAATTCACCCCTCCACTTT
TRBV29-1	TRBJ2-1	-	-	CSVERVSYNEQFF	TGCAGCGTTGAGCGGGTCTCCTACAATGAGCAGTTCTTC
TRBV9	TRBJ2-5	-	once	CASTQPGTQYQETQYF	TGTGCCAGCACCCAACCCGGGACTCAGTACCAAGAGACCCAGTACTTC
TRBV2	TRBJ2-5	-	once	CASSAGTYQETQYF	TGTGCCAGCAGTGCTGGGACATACCAAGAGACCCAGTACTTC
TRBV11-2	TRBJ2-7	-	-	CASSFGGPGQYF	TGTGCCAGCAGCTTTGGGGGCCCCGGGCAGTACTTC
TRBV28	TRBJ2-7	-	-	CASRLGTYEQYF	TGTGCCAGCCGCCTAGGGACATACGAGCAGTACTTC
TRBV11-2	TRBJ2-1	TRBD2	-	CASSLLAGGPHEQFF	TGTGCCAGCAGCCTCCTAGCGGGAGGGCCCCATGAGCAGTTCTTC
TRBV2	TRBJ2-2	-	-	CASILRRNTGELFF	TGTGCCAGCATATTGCGGAGGAACACCGGGGAGCTGTTTTTT
TRBV7-3	TRBJ1-2	TRBD1	-	CASSNRQGSGYTF	TGTGCCAGCAGCAACAGACAGGGTAGTGGCTACACCTTC
TRBV18	TRBJ1-3	-	-	CASSPQGTGNTIYF	TGTGCCAGCTCACCACAGGGGACTGGAAACACCATATATTTT
TRBV5-1	TRBJ1-6	-	-	CASSTPDSNSPLHF	TGCGCCAGCAGCACCCCGGACAGTAATTCACCCCTCCACTTT
TRBV7-9	TRBJ1-2	-	-	CASSLAGSIYGYTF	TGTGCCAGCAGCTTGGCGGGATCAATCTATGGCTACACCTTC
TRBV11-2	TRBJ1-6	TRBD1	-	CASSPRTGGHSPLHF	TGTGCCAGCAGCCCCCGGACAGGGGGACATTCACCCCTCCACTTT
TRBV9	TRBJ1-1	-	-	CASSPRRSMNTEAFF	TGTGCCAGCAGCCCCCGGAGAAGCATGAACACTGAAGCTTTCTTT
TRBV29-1	TRBJ1-2	-	few	CSVEDEERYGYTF	TGCAGCGTTGAAGATGAGGAGAGGTATGGCTACACCTTC
TRBV6-6	TRBJ2-5	TRBD1	-	CAGQGDQETQYF	TGTGCCGGACAGGGGGACCAAGAGACCCAGTACTTC
TRBV6-4	TRBJ2-2	-	-	CASRSSQGTGELFF	TGTGCCAGCAGAAGCTCACAGGGAACCGGGGAGCTGTTTTTT
TRBV6-5	TRBJ1-1	-	-	CASSYSTGTFTEAFF	TGTGCCAGCAGTTACTCGACGGGGACTTTCACTGAAGCTTTCTTT